This T cell receptor beta chain was observed in a study of blood T cell repertoires in COVID-19. As for the study in general: In each case, the material was cDNA or gDNA derived from T cells, B-cell-depleted T cells, or PBMCs.

Measured with immunoSEQ multiplex PCR; TCRdb has only the in-frame clones, and not every one. This table has roughly 62,000 clones, roughly 92% appearing once. This CDR3 comprises 14 residues. Trimming took 6 bases from V and 8 from J; bases not matched to a gene: 12. CDR1 and CDR2 (germline): MNHEY, SMNVEV (reference sequence). V and J are TRBV27 and TRBJ1-1; 7 bases agree with TRBD1. The clonotype originates from a human donor in a cohort sampled during active COVID-19. The sequenced material came from peripheral blood. As DNA, the CDR3 is TGTGCCAGCAGGACTACAGGGGCCGCTCCGGAAGCTTTCTTT. Encoded protein: CASRTTGAAPEAFF.